The TCR beta chain described here comes from a study of shared clonotypes between healthy human individuals. Study-level points and caveats: What limited the represented genetic and exposure-history diversity was the small number of donors.

The sample holds a few counts of this clone. The target antigen is unknown. CDR1 SQVTM and CDR2 ANQGSEA come from the germline V gene. The CDR3 totals 14 residues. V lost 3 bases to trimming and J lost 5 bases, with 14 bases between them. Sequenced by immunoSEQ multiplex PCR; TCRdb stores in-frame clones only, minus some. Of about 1 million clones listed, 60% to 80% are singletons. The source of this sequence is a man aged 18 to 30 in good health. This chain joins TRBV29-1 and TRBJ2-1, with a possible D match to TRBD2 (5 bases). Sequencing was carried out using memory CD4+ T cells sorted from blood. Subset in this sample: CD45RA-negative fraction. The CDR3 protein is CSVDTQRQNNEQFF. The CDR3 nucleotides read TGCAGCGTTGATACACAGCGGCAAAACAATGAGCAGTTCTTC.